This is a list of T cell receptor beta chains from one sample in a study of PD-1 blockade in mismatch repair-deficient tumors. Their antigens are not known. TCRdb's table, derived via immunoSEQ multiplex PCR, lists solely in-frame clones and lacks some. This table has 9,400 or so clones, roughly 84% appearing once. Sequencing was performed on cells cultured in vitro, taken from a patient treated with pembrolizumab. The receptor source for this set is an adult with mismatch repair-deficient cancer. CDR3s include the opening cysteine and the closing phenylalanine or tryptophan. The D gene is left open where the match is weak. Size is omitted from some rows. Given values are once, few, many or a class for expanded clones.

clone size,V gene,D gene,J gene,CDR3 protein,CDR3 DNA
once,TRBV5-6,TRBD2,TRBJ2-1,CASSPGLAGFSYNEQFF,TGTGCCAGCAGCCCGGGACTAGCGGGATTCTCCTACAATGAGCAGTTCTTC
NA,TRBV7-2,NA,TRBJ2-1,CASSLDPSYNEQFF,TGTGCCAGCAGCTTAGACCCATCCTACAATGAGCAGTTCTTC
NA,TRBV18,NA,TRBJ1-1,CASSQIPVLYTEAFF,TGTGCCAGCTCACAAATCCCGGTTCTGTACACTGAAGCTTTCTTT
NA,TRBV7-3,TRBD2,TRBJ2-3,CASSNLAGSDTQYF,TGTGCCAGCAGCAACCTAGCGGGGTCAGATACGCAGTATTTT
NA,TRBV5-8,NA,TRBJ1-1,CASSLGPNTEAFF,TGTGCCAGCAGTTTAGGGCCGAACACTGAAGCTTTCTTT
NA,TRBV7-9,TRBD1,TRBJ2-3,CASSLSGTGGPTDTQYF,TGTGCCAGCAGCTTAAGTGGGACAGGGGGCCCCACAGATACGCAGTATTTT
NA,TRBV10-2,TRBD1,TRBJ1-5,CASSQTGQLNQPQHF,TGCGCCAGCAGCCAGACAGGGCAGTTAAATCAGCCCCAGCATTTT
NA,TRBV5-4,NA,TRBJ2-5,CASSLSGRVRETQYF,TGTGCCAGCAGCTTGTCCGGGAGAGTTAGGGAGACCCAGTACTTC
NA,TRBV7-3,NA,TRBJ2-2,CASSSTQGGELFF,TGTGCCAGCAGCTCAACCCAGGGGGGGGAGCTGTTTTTT
once,TRBV18,TRBD1,TRBJ2-1,CASSPPVGQGAHNEQFF,TGTGCCAGCTCACCACCGGTGGGACAGGGTGCCCACAATGAGCAGTTCTTC
NA,TRBV19,TRBD2,TRBJ2-3,CASSRPWDYGKDTQYF,TGTGCCAGTAGTAGGCCTTGGGACTACGGGAAGGATACGCAGTATTTT
NA,TRBV6-6,TRBD2,TRBJ2-3,CASSYASGMFLDTQYF,TGTGCCAGCAGTTATGCTAGCGGGATGTTTTTGGATACGCAGTATTTT
NA,TRBV27,NA,TRBJ1-1,CASSLGGGTEAFF,TGTGCCAGCAGTTTGGGTGGGGGGACTGAAGCTTTCTTT
NA,TRBV10-3,NA,TRBJ1-3,CAISESSVPGNTIYF,TGTGCCATCAGTGAGTCCTCCGTACCTGGAAACACCATATATTTT
NA,TRBV7-9,TRBD1,TRBJ1-6,CASSLLDRDNSPLHF,TGTGCCAGCAGCTTGTTGGACAGGGATAATTCACCCCTCCACTTT
NA,TRBV11-2,TRBD2,TRBJ2-1,CASSLGTSGYSYNEQFF,TGTGCCAGCAGCTTGGGGACTAGCGGGTACTCCTACAATGAGCAGTTCTTC
NA,TRBV10-2,NA,TRBJ1-3,CASSEQSSGNTIYF,TGCGCCAGCAGTGAGCAGAGTTCTGGAAACACCATATATTTT
NA,TRBV6-1,NA,TRBJ1-3,CASSEGLYSGNTIYF,TGTGCCAGCAGTGAAGGACTTTACTCTGGAAACACCATATATTTT
NA,TRBV6-5,TRBD2,TRBJ2-7,CASGTGGSSYEQYF,TGTGCCAGCGGCACGGGAGGGAGCTCCTACGAGCAGTACTTC
NA,TRBV6-4,TRBD2,TRBJ2-7,CASSVASGSYEQYF,TGTGCCAGCAGTGTTGCTAGCGGGAGTTACGAGCAGTACTTC
NA,TRBV2,NA,TRBJ2-7,CASNLGEQYF,TGTGCCAGCAATTTGGGCGAGCAGTACTTC
NA,TRBV4-2,NA,TRBJ2-1,CASSHRGGRSYNEQFF,TGTGCCAGCAGCCATAGGGGGGGACGGTCCTACAATGAGCAGTTCTTC
NA,TRBV10-2,NA,TRBJ2-3,CASSQIRVVDTQYF,TGCGCCAGCAGTCAGATCAGGGTTGTGGATACGCAGTATTTT
NA,TRBV29-1,NA,TRBJ1-1,CSVERVGSTEAFF,TGCAGCGTTGAAAGGGTGGGAAGCACTGAAGCTTTCTTT
NA,TRBV5-1,NA,TRBJ2-3,CASSYLPRTGTDTQYF,TGCGCCAGCAGCTACCTACCCCGGACTGGCACAGATACGCAGTATTTT
NA,TRBV6-5,TRBD1,TRBJ2-5,CASRNDRAQETQYF,TGTGCCAGCAGAAACGACAGGGCCCAAGAGACCCAGTACTTC
NA,TRBV5-8,NA,TRBJ2-5,CASSLLQGPQETQYF,TGTGCCAGCAGCTTGTTACAGGGACCACAAGAGACCCAGTACTTC
NA,TRBV4-1,NA,TRBJ2-7,CASSHALGRVPYEQYF,TGCGCCAGCAGCCATGCCCTAGGGCGGGTTCCCTACGAGCAGTACTTC
NA,TRBV5-6,TRBD1,TRBJ1-1,CASSLDRGPDTEAFF,TGTGCCAGCAGCTTGGACAGGGGGCCGGACACTGAAGCTTTCTTT
NA,TRBV7-2,NA,TRBJ1-5,CASSLTGGVRFQPQHF,TGTGCCAGCAGCTTAACGGGGGGCGTCCGGTTTCAGCCCCAGCATTTT
NA,TRBV27,TRBD1,TRBJ1-2,CASSFLGQPIPSNYGYTF,TGTGCCAGCAGCTTCCTGGGACAGCCCATACCATCTAACTATGGCTACACCTTC
NA,TRBV11-2,NA,TRBJ2-3,CASSLDRREYF,TGTGCCAGCAGCTTAGACCGAAGGGAGTATTTT
NA,TRBV7-9,NA,TRBJ1-1,CASSLGMNTEAFF,TGTGCCAGCAGCTTAGGGATGAACACTGAAGCTTTCTTT
once,TRBV5-1,NA,TRBJ2-7,CASSLEGAGAWREQYF,TGCGCCAGCAGCTTGGAGGGGGCGGGAGCCTGGAGAGAGCAGTACTTC
NA,TRBV7-9,NA,TRBJ2-3,CASSSLQRRSTDTQYF,TGTGCCAGCAGCAGCCTCCAGCGGAGAAGCACAGATACGCAGTATTTT
once,TRBV6-6,NA,TRBJ2-2,CASSYGGPGELFF,TGTGCCAGCAGTTACGGGGGGCCCGGGGAGCTGTTTTTT
NA,TRBV7-2,NA,TRBJ2-3,CASSLSSHFTDTQYF,TGTGCCAGCAGCTTAAGTAGTCATTTCACAGATACGCAGTATTTT
NA,TRBV7-2,NA,TRBJ2-5,CASSLAGRTFAVQYF,TGTGCCAGCAGCTTAGCGGGGAGGACCTTCGCGGTCCAGTACTTC
once,TRBV19,NA,TRBJ2-3,CASSIDQRTQYF,TGTGCCAGTAGTATAGACCAGAGGACGCAGTATTTT
NA,TRBV6-1,TRBD2,TRBJ2-1,CASSESGYSGRVEQFF,TGTGCCAGCAGTGAATCTGGTTATTCAGGGAGGGTCGAGCAGTTCTTC
NA,TRBV2,NA,TRBJ2-2,CASQRNRPDTGELFF,TGTGCCAGTCAAAGGAACCGTCCTGACACCGGGGAGCTGTTTTTT
once,TRBV21-1,NA,TRBJ2-2,CASYPRQDPNTGELFF,TGTGCCAGCTACCCACGACAGGACCCGAACACCGGGGAGCTGTTTTTT
NA,TRBV6-4,TRBD2,TRBJ2-1,CASSDSPLAGSINEQFF,TGTGCCAGCAGTGATTCTCCACTAGCGGGAAGCATCAATGAGCAGTTCTTC